The rows below give T cell receptor beta chains drawn from one sample of a study of memory CD4+ T cells and cytomegalovirus serostatus. The method was immunoSEQ multiplex PCR; TCRdb's version includes in-frame clones alone and lacks a portion of them. The table records under 55,000 clones, around four fifths of them present only once. What was sequenced was memory CD4+ T cells from blood. Source of these receptors: an adult in good health and CMV-seropositive. Each CDR3 is given with its conserved first and last residue. The D gene is left open where the match is weak. Rows may omit the clone size; those that give it use once, few, many or a size class.

TRBV11-2	.	once	TRBJ2-7	CASSLELQSNEQYF	TGTGCCAGCAGCTTAGAGTTACAGTCCAACGAGCAGTACTTC
TRBV6-6	.	.	TRBJ1-2	CASSKDGYTF	TGTGCCAGCAGCAAGGACGGCTACACCTTC
TRBV4-3	TRBD1	.	TRBJ1-5	CASSPGQGRQPQHF	TGCGCCAGCAGCCCCGGACAGGGTAGGCAGCCCCAGCATTTT
TRBV29-1	.	.	TRBJ1-1	CSGRRQRDTEAFF	TGCAGCGGAAGAAGACAGAGAGACACTGAAGCTTTCTTT
TRBV19	.	.	TRBJ2-5	CASSVIQYF	TGTGCCAGTAGCGTAATCCAGTACTTC
TRBV5-1	TRBD1	.	TRBJ2-2	CASSLGTGGTGELFF	TGCGCCAGCAGCTTAGGGACAGGGGGTACCGGGGAGCTGTTTTTT
TRBV18	.	.	TRBJ2-3	CASSHTDTQYF	TGTGCCAGCTCACACACAGATACGCAGTATTTT
TRBV2	.	.	TRBJ1-4	CASSEAGKKLFF	TGTGCCAGCAGTGAAGCAGGGAAAAAACTGTTTTTT
TRBV9	.	.	TRBJ2-3	CASSVGLGGHTDTQYF	TGTGCCAGCAGCGTTGGACTCGGGGGGCACACAGATACGCAGTATTTT
TRBV2	TRBD1	.	TRBJ2-5	CASRKQGRQETQYF	TGTGCCAGCAGGAAACAGGGGCGGCAAGAGACCCAGTACTTC
TRBV5-1	TRBD2	.	TRBJ2-5	CASSFGSGETQYF	TGCGCCAGCAGCTTTGGTAGCGGGGAGACCCAGTACTTC
TRBV18	.	.	TRBJ2-4	CASSQGAGLQNIQYF	TGTGCCAGCTCACAGGGAGCGGGTCTCCAAAACATTCAGTACTTC
TRBV4-3	TRBD1	.	TRBJ1-5	CASSQGLGQDSNQPQHF	TGCGCCAGCAGCCAAGGCTTAGGACAGGATAGCAATCAGCCCCAGCATTTT
TRBV7-3	TRBD2	.	TRBJ2-1	CASSLGLAGGGSDEQFF	TGTGCCAGCAGCTTAGGGCTGGCGGGAGGCGGATCGGATGAGCAGTTCTTC
TRBV25-1	.	.	TRBJ1-2	CASSDLSRTANRDYGYTF	TGTGCCAGCAGTGATTTGTCCCGGACAGCTAATCGGGACTATGGCTACACCTTC
TRBV4-2	.	.	TRBJ2-2	CASSQVGAGVYRGVNTGELFF	TGTGCCAGCAGCCAAGTCGGGGCAGGGGTTTATCGTGGGGTTAACACCGGGGAGCTGTTTTTT
TRBV28	.	.	TRBJ2-1	CASGPPQRRRGNEQFF	TGTGCCAGCGGCCCCCCTCAGCGGAGGAGGGGTAATGAGCAGTTCTTC
TRBV4-3	TRBD1	.	TRBJ2-2	CASSQGGRGRVGGELFF	TGCGCCAGCAGCCAAGGTGGCAGGGGGCGCGTTGGCGGGGAGCTGTTTTTT
TRBV5-1	.	.	TRBJ1-1	CASSPLPGGTEAFF	TGCGCCAGCAGCCCCCTACCGGGGGGGACTGAAGCTTTCTTT
TRBV10-3	TRBD1	.	TRBJ2-5	CAISETGGLGETQYF	TGTGCCATCAGTGAAACAGGGGGCCTGGGAGAGACCCAGTACTTC
TRBV2	.	.	TRBJ2-2	CASRGEGDHGELFF	TGTGCCAGCAGGGGGGAAGGGGACCACGGGGAGCTGTTTTTT
TRBV4-2	.	.	TRBJ1-2	CASSQVRGDLPYGYTF	TGTGCCAGCAGCCAAGTGCGGGGGGATCTTCCCTATGGCTACACCTTC
TRBV7-2	TRBD1	.	TRBJ2-5	CASSPTSQGVETQYF	TGTGCCAGCAGCCCAACCTCACAGGGGGTCGAGACCCAGTACTTC
TRBV5-4	.	.	TRBJ2-1	CASSLARLGEQFF	TGTGCCAGCAGCTTGGCACGCCTCGGTGAGCAGTTCTTC
TRBV19	.	.	TRBJ2-7	CASSMVGQGSYEQYF	TGTGCCAGTAGTATGGTCGGGCAGGGCTCCTACGAGCAGTACTTC
TRBV4-2	.	.	TRBJ2-1	CASSPQRVGYNEQFF	TGTGCCAGCAGCCCCCAGCGGGTGGGCTACAATGAGCAGTTCTTC